This T cell receptor beta chain was recorded in a study of blood T cell repertoires in COVID-19. Looking at the study overall: T cells, B-cell-depleted T cells, or PBMCs provided the cDNA or gDNA that served as material.

Study processing details: The assay estimated nucleated cells by amplifying reference gene primers. The table came from immunoSEQ multiplex PCR; TCRdb's copy has only in-frame clones and leaves some out. V and J calls and clone size are as listed in that table; D and trimming were resolved from the DNA. The sample records under 250,000 clones, about 80% being singletons. Germline V CDR1 and CDR2: MNHEY, SMNVEV (reference sequence). Trimming removed 5 bases from V and 4 bases from J; junction bases left unmatched: 6. The CDR3 spans 15 residues. This TCR came from a man aged 50 to 60 with active or convalescent COVID-19. The sequenced sample consisted of peripheral blood. The genes are TRBV27 and TRBJ2-1, with 9 bases identical to TRBD1. CDR3 region: CASSPDRGGYNEQFF. The DNA of the CDR3 is TGTGCCAGCAGTCCGGACAGGGGAGGGTACAATGAGCAGTTCTTC.